A single count supports the clone carrying this T cell receptor (beta chain). Its antigen is undetermined. The record originates from a study of cytomegalovirus exposure and HLA in healthy donors. About the study: An earlier analysis identified 120 million or so unique TCR beta sequences in some 180 million T cells. Findings and caveats of the study: While the bulk of TCR sequences proved rare, some public TCRs turned up in many donors.

The CDR3 consists of 15 residues. J lost 4 bases, V lost 7 bases, and 10 bases had no gene match. Looked up from germline, CDR1 is SGHTA and CDR2 is FQGNSA. Vbeta (60) and Jbeta (13) primers were used in the PCR. TCRdb's copy holds only in-frame clones and misses some; the assay was immunoSEQ multiplex PCR. The sample shows fewer than 250,000 clones, roughly 82% of them seen only once. The TCR comes from a man aged 40-49 years in good health and CMV-seropositive. The specimen was PBMCs. The genes are TRBV7-2 and TRBJ2-1, with TRBD2 matching over 7 bases. CDR3 protein: CASTLRSGAYNEQFF. DNA for the CDR3: TGTGCCAGCACTCTAAGGAGCGGGGCGTACAATGAGCAGTTCTTC.